The clone carrying this T cell receptor (beta chain) was counted only a few times. TCRdb fed the RT-PCR reads into MiXCR, producing one record per CDR3 protein. The sample has approximately 730,000 distinct CDR3 sequences, more than 11% seen once. These data are taken from a study of response to subunit inactivated influenza vaccine. Germline V CDR1 and CDR2: KGHSH, LQKENI. This CDR3 region has 18 residues. With 5 bases removed from V and 0 bases from J, the gap between germline ends came to 19 bases. The material sequenced was PBMCs from blood, taken 14 to 15 days before vaccination. The sequence came from a man over 45 who received an inactivated influenza vaccine. The V call is TRBV18, the J call TRBJ2-2, with D perhaps matching TRBD1 (6 bases). CDR3 in amino acids: CASSKGLGRTANTGELFF. CDR3 sequence (DNA): TGTGCCAGCTCAAAAGGCCTTGGCAGGACAGCGAACACCGGGGAGCTGTTTTTT.